The next 5 T cell receptor beta chains were all read from a single sample in a study of cytomegalovirus exposure and HLA in healthy donors. The PCR was carried out with 60 Vbeta primers and 13 Jbeta primers. The method was immunoSEQ multiplex PCR; TCRdb's version includes in-frame clones alone and lacks a portion of them. The sample shows tens of thousands of clones, approximately 81% of them seen only once. The sequenced sample was PBMCs. The origin of the receptors is a woman aged 50 to 65 in good health and CMV-seropositive.

The V and J genes are TRBV20-1 and TRBJ2-3; a possible D gene is TRBD2 (6 bases). Trimming left V 8 bases short and J 6 bases short, with 12 bases between. From germline, CDR1 is DFQATT and CDR2 SNEGSKA (reference sequence). This CDR3 region has 11 residues. The CDR3 spells CSRGRGDTQYF. The CDR3 region has the DNA TGCAGTCGGGGACGGGGGGATACGCAGTATTTT.

This clone has only one observation. The rearrangement links TRBV30 to TRBJ2-1; 10 bases fit TRBD2. J was trimmed by 6 bases and V by 3 bases; bases with no gene match: 5. Germline CDR1 and CDR2: GTSNPN and SVGIG (reference sequence). The CDR3 spans 14 residues. CDR3 amino acids: CAWRSSGRTNEQFF. The DNA of the CDR3 is TGTGCCTGGAGAAGTAGCGGGAGGACCAATGAGCAGTTCTTC.

As for this clone: The junction and the germline gene differ at one end; a read error may be behind it. V and J are TRBV20-1 and TRBJ2-5; D may be TRBD2 (5 bases). The CDR3 has 10 amino acids. In germline, CDR1 is DFQATT, CDR2 SNEGSKA (reference sequence). CDR3 nucleotide sequence: TGTGCCAGCGGACAAGAGACCCAGTACTTC. Its translation is CASGQETQYF.

The V and J genes are TRBV10-3 and TRBJ2-7; 10 nucleotides match TRBD2. This CDR3 comprises 15 residues. The V segment lost 3 bases and the J segment 4 bases; nucleotides outside the gene matches: 6. Germline loops: CDR1 ENHRY, CDR2 SYGVKD. The CDR3 DNA sequence: TGTGCCATCAGTGACCGCACTAGCGGGACTTACGAGCAGTACTTC. Translating it yields CAISDRTSGTYEQYF.

The genes are TRBV20-1 and TRBJ2-5; tentative D call: TRBD2 (6 bases). Germline V CDR1 and CDR2: DFQATT, SNEGSKA (reference sequence). The CDR3 is 11 amino acids. V was shortened by 4 bases and J by 3 bases, with 6 bases between the two germline ends. CDR3 nucleotides: TGCAGTGCTAAGCGGGAAGAGACCCAGTACTTC. Protein: CSAKREETQYF.